The clone carrying this T cell receptor (beta chain) was detected many times. Uncontrolled infections, other autoimmune diseases, pregnancy or lactation led to exclusion of patients. Source material for PBMCs was less than 12 ml fresh peripheral blood. These data belong to a study of T cells in Graves' hyperthyroidism and ophthalmopathy. For the study at large: The blood sample was taken at first diagnosis, before treatment began.

The investigators amplified TCR beta CDR3 regions from RNA transcripts. With the HTBI primer set, the TCR CDR3 went through a first round of RT-PCR. One entry per CDR3 protein, called by TCRdb with MiXCR from the multiplex PCR reads. The top ten hold around a quarter of the sample, which has 300,000 to 450,000 distinct CDR3 sequences, 15% to 18% seen once. This CDR3 spans 16 amino acids. With V trimmed by 5 bases and J by 4 bases, 10 bases remained unmatched. Specimen: blood. The chain couples TRBV12-3 or TRBV12-4 to TRBJ2-1; 8 positions match TRBD1. The clonotype was recovered from a woman between 18 and 30 years old with Graves' hyperthyroidism that later progressed to Graves' ophthalmopathy. The CDR3 loop is CASSATGTGVYNEQFF. CDR3 DNA: TGTGCCAGCAGTGCCACCGGGACAGGAGTTTACAATGAGCAGTTCTTC.